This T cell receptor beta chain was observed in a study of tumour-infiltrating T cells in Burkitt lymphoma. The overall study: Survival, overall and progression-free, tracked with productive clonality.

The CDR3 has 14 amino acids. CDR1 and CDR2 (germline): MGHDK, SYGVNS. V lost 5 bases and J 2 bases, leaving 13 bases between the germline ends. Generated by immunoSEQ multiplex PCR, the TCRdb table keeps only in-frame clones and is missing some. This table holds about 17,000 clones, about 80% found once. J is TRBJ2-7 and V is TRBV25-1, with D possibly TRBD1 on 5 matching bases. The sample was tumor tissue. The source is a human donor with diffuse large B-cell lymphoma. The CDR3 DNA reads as TGTGCCAGCAGTAAGTCCACAGGCGCCTACGAGCAGTACTTC. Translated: CASSKSTGAYEQYF.